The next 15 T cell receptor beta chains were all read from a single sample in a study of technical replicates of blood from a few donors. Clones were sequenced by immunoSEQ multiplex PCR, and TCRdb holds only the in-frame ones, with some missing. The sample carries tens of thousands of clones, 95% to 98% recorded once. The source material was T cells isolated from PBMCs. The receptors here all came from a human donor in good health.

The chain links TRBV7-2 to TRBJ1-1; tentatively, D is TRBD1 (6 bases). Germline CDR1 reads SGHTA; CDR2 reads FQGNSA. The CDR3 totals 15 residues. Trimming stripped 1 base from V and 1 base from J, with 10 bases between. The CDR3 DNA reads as TGTGCCAGCAGCTTAGGCTTGGGACAGAACACTGAAGCTTTCTTT. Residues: CASSLGLGQNTEAFF.

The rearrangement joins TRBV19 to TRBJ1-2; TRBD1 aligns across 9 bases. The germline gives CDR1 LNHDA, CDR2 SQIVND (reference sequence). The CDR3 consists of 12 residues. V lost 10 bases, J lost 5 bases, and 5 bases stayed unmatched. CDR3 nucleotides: TGTGCCACCGCGGACAGGGGTTATGGCTACACCTTC. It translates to CATADRGYGYTF.

In DNA form, the CDR3 reads TGTGCCAGCAGTGATAGGGGGTATACTGAAGCTTTCTTT. Translating it yields CASSDRGYTEAFF. V is TRBV6-1 and J is TRBJ1-1; tentative D call: TRBD1 (6 bases). CDR1 is MNHNS and CDR2 is SASEGT in the germline V gene. Trimming removed 3 bases from V and 5 bases from J, with 10 bases in between. The CDR3 runs to 13 residues.

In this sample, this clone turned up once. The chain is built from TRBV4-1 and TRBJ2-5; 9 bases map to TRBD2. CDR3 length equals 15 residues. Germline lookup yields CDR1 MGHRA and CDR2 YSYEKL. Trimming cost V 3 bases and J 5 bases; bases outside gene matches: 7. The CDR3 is CASSQIAGALETQYF. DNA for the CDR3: TGCGCCAGCAGCCAGATAGCGGGAGCACTGGAGACCCAGTACTTC.

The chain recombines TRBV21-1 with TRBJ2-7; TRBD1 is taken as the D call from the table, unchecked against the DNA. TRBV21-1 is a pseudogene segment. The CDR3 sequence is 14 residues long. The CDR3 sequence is CASSIGTGLYEQYF. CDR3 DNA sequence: TGTGCCAGCAGCATTGGGACAGGGCTGTACGAGCAGTACTTC.

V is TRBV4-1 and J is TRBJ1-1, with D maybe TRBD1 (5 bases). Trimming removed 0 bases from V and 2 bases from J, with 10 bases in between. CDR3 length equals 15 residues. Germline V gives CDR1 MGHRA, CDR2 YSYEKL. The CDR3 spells CASSQDLRANTEAFF. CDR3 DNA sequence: TGCGCCAGCAGCCAAGATCTCAGGGCTAACACTGAAGCTTTCTTT.

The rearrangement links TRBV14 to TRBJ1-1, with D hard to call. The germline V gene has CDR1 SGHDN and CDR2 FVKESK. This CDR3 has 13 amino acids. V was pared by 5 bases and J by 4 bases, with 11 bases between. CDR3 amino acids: CASSSSRSTEAFF. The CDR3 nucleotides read TGTGCCAGCAGCTCGTCCCGGAGCACTGAAGCTTTCTTT. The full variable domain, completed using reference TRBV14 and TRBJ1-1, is EAGVTQFPSHSVIEKGQTVTLRCDPISGHDNLYWYRRVMGKEIKFLLHFVKESKQDESGMPNNRFLAERTGGTYSTLKVQPAELEDSGVYFCASSSSRSTEAFFGQGTRLTVV.

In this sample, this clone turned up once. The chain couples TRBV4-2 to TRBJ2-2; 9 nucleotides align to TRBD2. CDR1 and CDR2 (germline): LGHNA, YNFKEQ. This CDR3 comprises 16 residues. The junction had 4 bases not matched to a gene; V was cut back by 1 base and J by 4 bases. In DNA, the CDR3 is TGTGCCAGCAGCCAAGTGGGTAGCGGGAGCACCGGGGAGCTGTTTTTT. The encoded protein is CASSQVGSGSTGELFF.

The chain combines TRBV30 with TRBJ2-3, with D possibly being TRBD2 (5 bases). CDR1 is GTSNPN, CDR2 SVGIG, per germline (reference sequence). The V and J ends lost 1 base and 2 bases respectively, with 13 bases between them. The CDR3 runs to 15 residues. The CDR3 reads CAWSGIRRDTDTQYF. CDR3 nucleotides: TGTGCCTGGAGTGGTATCCGCCGGGACACAGATACGCAGTATTTT. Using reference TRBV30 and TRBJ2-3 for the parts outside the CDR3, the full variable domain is SQTIHQWPATLVQPVGSPLSLECTVEGTSNPNLYWYRQAAGRGLQLLFYSVGIGQISSEVPQNLSASRPQDRQFILSSKKLLLSDSGFYLCAWSGIRRDTDTQYFGPGTRLTVL.

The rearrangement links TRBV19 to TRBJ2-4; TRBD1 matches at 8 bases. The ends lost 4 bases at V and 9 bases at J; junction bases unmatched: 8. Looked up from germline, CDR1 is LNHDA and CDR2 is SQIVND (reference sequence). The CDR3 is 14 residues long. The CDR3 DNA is TGTGCCAGTAGTACAAGTAGACAGGGGACCATTCAGTACTTC. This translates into CASSTSRQGTIQYF. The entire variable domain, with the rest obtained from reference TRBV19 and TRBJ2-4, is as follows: DGGITQSPKYLFRKEGQNVTLSCEQNLNHDAMYWYRQDPGQGLRLIYYSQIVNDFQKGDIAEGYSVSREKKESFPLTVTSAQKNPTAFYLCASSTSRQGTIQYFGAGTRLSVL.

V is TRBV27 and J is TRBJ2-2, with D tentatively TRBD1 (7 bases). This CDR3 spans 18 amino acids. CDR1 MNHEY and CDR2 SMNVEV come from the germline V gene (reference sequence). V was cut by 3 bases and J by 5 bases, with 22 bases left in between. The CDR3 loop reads CASSFVPPQAGGTGELFF. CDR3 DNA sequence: TGTGCCAGCAGTTTCGTTCCCCCTCAGGCAGGGGGGACCGGGGAGCTGTTTTTT.

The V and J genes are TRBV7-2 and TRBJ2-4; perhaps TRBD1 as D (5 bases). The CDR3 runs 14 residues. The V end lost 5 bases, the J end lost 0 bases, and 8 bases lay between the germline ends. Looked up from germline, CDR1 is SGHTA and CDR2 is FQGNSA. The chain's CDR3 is CASSQQEAKNIQYF. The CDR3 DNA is TGTGCCAGCAGCCAACAGGAAGCCAAAAACATTCAGTACTTC.

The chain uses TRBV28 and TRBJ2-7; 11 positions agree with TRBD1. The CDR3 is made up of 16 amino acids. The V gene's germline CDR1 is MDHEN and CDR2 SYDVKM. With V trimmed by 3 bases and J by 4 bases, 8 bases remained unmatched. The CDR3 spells CASSFSDRGLEYEQYF. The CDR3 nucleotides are TGTGCCAGCAGTTTTTCGGACAGGGGGCTTGAATACGAGCAGTACTTC. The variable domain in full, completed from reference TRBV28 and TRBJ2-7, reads DVKVTQSSRYLVKRTGEKVFLECVQDMDHENMFWYRQDPGLGLRLIYFSYDVKMKEKGDIPEGYSVSREKKERFSLILESASTNQTSMYLCASSFSDRGLEYEQYFGPGTRLTVT.

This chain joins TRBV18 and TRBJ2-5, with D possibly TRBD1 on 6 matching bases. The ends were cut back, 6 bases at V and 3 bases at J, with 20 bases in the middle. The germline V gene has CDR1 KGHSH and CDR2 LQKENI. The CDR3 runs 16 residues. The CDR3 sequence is CASSHTGTSPEETQYF. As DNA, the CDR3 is TGTGCCAGCTCGCATACCGGGACATCCCCCGAAGAGACCCAGTACTTC.

CDR3 sequence (DNA): TGTGCCTGGAGTTTTCCGGGACTAGCGCGAGACGAGCAGTACTTC. It yields the protein CAWSFPGLARDEQYF. V usage is TRBV30 and J usage is TRBJ2-7, with 10 positions matching TRBD2. Germline-derived CDR1 and CDR2 are GTSNPN and SVGIG (reference sequence). CDR3 length equals 15 residues. V lost 2 bases and J lost 5; bases outside the gene matches: 9.